The rows below give T cell receptor beta chains drawn from one sample of a study of immune evolution from preneoplasia to lung adenocarcinoma. Clones were read by immunoSEQ multiplex PCR, and TCRdb kept only the in-frame ones, dropping some. The sample includes about 5,500 clones, approximately 87% seen only once; the top ten take 3.5% to 4%. The sequenced sample consisted of FFPE minimally invasive lung adenocarcinoma tissue. These receptor sequences come from a person aged 60 to 80 with lung adenocarcinoma. Both conserved end residues are part of each CDR3. A D gene is named only where the DNA matches it firmly. Some rows have no size entry. The others give once, few or many, or a class for an expanded clone.

d_call: NA; v_call: TRBV6-4; j_call: TRBJ2-2; clone_size: NA; cdr3_aa: CASSDSATGELFF; cdr3_nt: TGTGCCAGCAGTGACTCAGCCACCGGGGAGCTGTTTTTT
d_call: NA; v_call: TRBV4-1; j_call: TRBJ1-1; clone_size: NA; cdr3_aa: CASSSLGFANPEAFF; cdr3_nt: TGCGCCAGCAGCTCCCTTGGGTTCGCCAACCCTGAAGCTTTCTTT
d_call: TRBD2; v_call: TRBV28; j_call: TRBJ2-3; clone_size: NA; cdr3_aa: CASSLLPGLAGGKADTQYF; cdr3_nt: TGTGCCAGCAGTTTACTTCCGGGACTAGCGGGGGGAAAGGCAGATACGCAGTATTTT
d_call: NA; v_call: TRBV11-1; j_call: TRBJ2-7; clone_size: NA; cdr3_aa: CASSLGLVAYEQYF; cdr3_nt: TGTGCCAGCAGCTTAGGCCTAGTCGCCTACGAGCAGTACTTC
d_call: NA; v_call: TRBV4-1; j_call: TRBJ2-3; clone_size: NA; cdr3_aa: CASSHNWGTGTADTQYF; cdr3_nt: TGCGCCAGCAGCCACAACTGGGGAACGGGAACAGCAGATACGCAGTATTTT
d_call: TRBD2; v_call: TRBV28; j_call: TRBJ2-2; clone_size: NA; cdr3_aa: CASSYLAGGKGRVNTGELFF; cdr3_nt: TGTGCCAGCAGTTACCTAGCGGGAGGGAAGGGGAGGGTGAACACCGGGGAGCTGTTTTTT
d_call: NA; v_call: TRBV7-2; j_call: TRBJ2-7; clone_size: NA; cdr3_aa: CASSLQADYDEQYF; cdr3_nt: TGTGCCAGCAGCTTACAAGCGGACTACGACGAGCAGTACTTC
d_call: TRBD1; v_call: TRBV7-6; j_call: TRBJ1-1; clone_size: few; cdr3_aa: CASSTDRGDTEAFF; cdr3_nt: TGTGCCAGCAGCACCGACAGGGGTGACACTGAAGCTTTCTTT
d_call: NA; v_call: TRBV13; j_call: TRBJ1-1; clone_size: few; cdr3_aa: CASSLQPIPEAFF; cdr3_nt: TGTGCCAGCAGCCTCCAGCCAATACCTGAAGCTTTCTTT
d_call: NA; v_call: TRBV6-5; j_call: TRBJ1-1; clone_size: NA; cdr3_aa: CASSYSFGRTEAFF; cdr3_nt: TGTGCCAGCAGTTACAGTTTCGGGAGGACTGAAGCTTTCTTT
d_call: TRBD2; v_call: TRBV9; j_call: TRBJ2-2; clone_size: NA; cdr3_aa: CASRNTPGTSGGNTGELFF; cdr3_nt: TGTGCCAGCAGAAATACCCCCGGGACTAGCGGGGGGAACACCGGGGAGCTGTTTTTT
d_call: NA; v_call: TRBV7-2; j_call: TRBJ2-1; clone_size: NA; cdr3_aa: CASSVTGVPKQFF; cdr3_nt: TGTGCCAGCAGCGTTACCGGGGTCCCCAAGCAGTTCTTC
d_call: TRBD2; v_call: TRBV30; j_call: TRBJ2-6; clone_size: NA; cdr3_aa: CAWYRGRAGPGANVLTF; cdr3_nt: TGTGCCTGGTATCGCGGGAGGGCCGGTCCTGGGGCCAACGTCCTGACTTTC
d_call: NA; v_call: TRBV15; j_call: TRBJ1-1; clone_size: NA; cdr3_aa: CATSRPWNAGGYTEAFF; cdr3_nt: TGTGCCACCAGCAGACCCTGGAACGCGGGGGGGTACACTGAAGCTTTCTTT
d_call: NA; v_call: TRBV5-6; j_call: TRBJ2-5; clone_size: NA; cdr3_aa: CASSLGGSAQETQYF; cdr3_nt: TGTGCCAGCAGCTTGGGCGGGTCGGCCCAAGAGACCCAGTACTTC
d_call: TRBD2; v_call: TRBV5-1; j_call: TRBJ2-7; clone_size: NA; cdr3_aa: CASSLAGTRPDEQYF; cdr3_nt: TGCGCCAGCAGCTTGGCGGGGACTAGGCCGGACGAGCAGTACTTC
d_call: TRBD2; v_call: TRBV2; j_call: TRBJ2-1; clone_size: NA; cdr3_aa: CASSEGREGHNEQFF; cdr3_nt: TGTGCCAGCAGTGAAGGGCGGGAGGGCCACAATGAGCAGTTCTTC
d_call: TRBD1; v_call: TRBV19; j_call: TRBJ2-3; clone_size: NA; cdr3_aa: CASSLQGPDTQYF; cdr3_nt: TGTGCCAGTAGCTTACAGGGGCCAGATACGCAGTATTTT
d_call: TRBD1; v_call: TRBV7-9; j_call: TRBJ2-2; clone_size: NA; cdr3_aa: CASSLARDRTNTGELFF; cdr3_nt: TGTGCCAGCAGCTTAGCTCGGGACAGGACCAACACCGGGGAGCTGTTTTTT
d_call: TRBD2; v_call: TRBV29-1; j_call: TRBJ2-2; clone_size: once; cdr3_aa: CSVLAGNTGELFF; cdr3_nt: TGCAGCGTCCTAGCGGGGAACACCGGGGAGCTGTTTTTT
d_call: TRBD2; v_call: TRBV23-1; j_call: TRBJ2-7; clone_size: NA; cdr3_aa: CASSQSRTSVYEQYF; cdr3_nt: TGCGCCAGCAGTCAATCCCGGACTAGCGTCTACGAGCAGTACTTC
d_call: NA; v_call: TRBV7-2; j_call: TRBJ1-1; clone_size: NA; cdr3_aa: CASRFTQGTEAFF; cdr3_nt: TGTGCCAGCAGGTTCACTCAGGGGACTGAAGCTTTCTTT
d_call: NA; v_call: TRBV30; j_call: TRBJ2-7; clone_size: NA; cdr3_aa: CAWEGDAYEQYF; cdr3_nt: TGTGCCTGGGAAGGGGACGCCTACGAGCAGTACTTC
d_call: TRBD2; v_call: TRBV27; j_call: TRBJ2-3; clone_size: NA; cdr3_aa: CASSRAGGPRTDTQYF; cdr3_nt: TGTGCCAGCAGTCGAGCGGGAGGGCCGCGCACAGATACGCAGTATTTT
d_call: TRBD1; v_call: TRBV20-1; j_call: TRBJ2-7; clone_size: NA; cdr3_aa: CSARGQGEYF; cdr3_nt: TGCAGTGCTCGCGGACAGGGCGAGTACTTC
d_call: NA; v_call: TRBV19; j_call: TRBJ2-5; clone_size: NA; cdr3_aa: CASGLGGEGETQYF; cdr3_nt: TGTGCCAGTGGACTGGGAGGAGAAGGGGAGACCCAGTACTTC
d_call: TRBD1; v_call: TRBV19; j_call: TRBJ1-5; clone_size: NA; cdr3_aa: CASSAGQADQPQHF; cdr3_nt: TGTGCCAGTAGTGCCGGACAGGCGGATCAGCCCCAGCATTTT
d_call: NA; v_call: TRBV18; j_call: TRBJ1-2; clone_size: NA; cdr3_aa: CASSPPSQSRGYTF; cdr3_nt: TGTGCCAGCTCACCACCGAGTCAGAGTCGCGGCTACACCTTC
d_call: NA; v_call: TRBV20-1; j_call: TRBJ1-1; clone_size: NA; cdr3_aa: CSASRGAEAFF; cdr3_nt: TGCAGTGCTAGTAGGGGCGCTGAAGCTTTCTTT
d_call: NA; v_call: TRBV6-5; j_call: TRBJ2-7; clone_size: NA; cdr3_aa: CASSLTTTSYEQYF; cdr3_nt: TGTGCCAGCAGTTTGACTACCACCTCCTACGAGCAGTACTTC
d_call: NA; v_call: TRBV30; j_call: TRBJ2-3; clone_size: few; cdr3_aa: CAWRKGRSTDTQYF; cdr3_nt: TGTGCCTGGAGAAAAGGTCGGTCCACAGATACGCAGTATTTT